This section outlines one TCR beta chain sequence together with its context. The target antigen is unknown. The record originates from a study of shared clonotypes between healthy human individuals. Overall study context: Participating donors consisted of two women and a few men aged 18 to 49. General study findings and limits: Generally, estimated richness proved larger in naive subsets than it did in memory subsets. Exclusively blood specimens were collected; tissue repertoires likely differ. It was the non-shared clonotypes that had lower generation probabilities than clonotypes shared by all four donors.

This CDR3 spans 14 amino acids. Germline loops: CDR1 MNHEY, CDR2 SVGAGI. The V and J ends lost 7 bases and 0 bases, in that order; junction bases with no gene match: 4. Profiled with immunoSEQ multiplex PCR; TCRdb holds only in-frame clones, not every one. The sample carries some 2,000,000 clones, almost 96% recorded once. J is TRBJ2-7 and V is TRBV6-5; 9 bases are a match to TRBD1. Specimen: naive CD4+ T cells sorted from blood. Indicated subset: CD45RA+ positively selected. The sequence was obtained from a man between 18 and 35 years old in good health. The CDR3 nucleotides are TGTGCCAGCAAAAGGGGACAGGGCTCCTACGAGCAGTACTTC. This gives the protein CASKRGQGSYEQYF.